A single T cell receptor (beta chain) is shown here with its context. This sample stems from a study of blood T cell repertoires in COVID-19. Repertoires were generated with immunoSEQ multiplex PCR, while TCRdb's copy carries only in-frame clones and drops some. The data hold 150,000 to 200,000 clones, with about 90% observed a single time. With 6 bases clipped from V and 6 bases from J, the junction kept 10 bases outside the gene matches. Germline assignment: CDR1 SNHLY and CDR2 FYNNEI. The CDR3 is made up of 15 amino acids. The sample taken for sequencing was peripheral blood. The V gene is TRBV2, the J gene TRBJ1-5; 8 bases match TRBD1. This clonotype was obtained from a man aged 30 to 45 with COVID-19, enrolled during active disease. The CDR3 DNA reads as TGTGCCAGCAGGGACGACAGGGGAATGGGTCAGCCCCAGCATTTT. This translates into CASRDDRGMGQPQHF.